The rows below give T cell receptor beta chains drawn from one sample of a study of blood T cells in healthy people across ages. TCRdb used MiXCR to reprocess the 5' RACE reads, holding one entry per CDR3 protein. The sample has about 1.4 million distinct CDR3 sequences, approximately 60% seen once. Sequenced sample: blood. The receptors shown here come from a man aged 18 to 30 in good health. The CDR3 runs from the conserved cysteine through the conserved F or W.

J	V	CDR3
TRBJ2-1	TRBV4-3	CASSQDEAAGQVPQFF
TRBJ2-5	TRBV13	CASSLTAAAYQETQYF
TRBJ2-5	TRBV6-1	CASSEAAGAPTRGQYF
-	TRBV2	CASKQQGADYEQYF
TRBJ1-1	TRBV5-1	CASSRTVANTEAFF
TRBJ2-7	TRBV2	CASFSVGGGSYEQYF
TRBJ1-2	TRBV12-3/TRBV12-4	CASQGRGQGVEGYTF
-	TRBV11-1	CASSLSTTYEQYF
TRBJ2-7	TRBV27	CASSYSGEKSYEQYF
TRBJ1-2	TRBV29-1	CSVVADPYGYTF
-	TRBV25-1	CASSAYRGVGETQYF
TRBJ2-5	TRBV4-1	CATSRQAQETQYF
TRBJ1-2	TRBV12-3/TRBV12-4	CASSLLWNGYTF
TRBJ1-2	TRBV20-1	CSAPDSSNYGYTF
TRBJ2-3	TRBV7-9	CASSLIQVFTDTQYF
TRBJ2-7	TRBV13	CASSSIQGTPYEQYF
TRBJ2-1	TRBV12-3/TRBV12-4	CASSPGTAVNEQFF
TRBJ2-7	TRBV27	CASRPLAGSGEQYF
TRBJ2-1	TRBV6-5	CASSYSRLVNYNEQFF
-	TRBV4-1	CASSQVNLREQYF
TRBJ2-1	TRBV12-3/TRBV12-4	CASSPFGWSSYNEQFF
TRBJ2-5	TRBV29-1	CSVAPGAQETQYF
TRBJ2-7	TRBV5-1	CASSPQLNSYEQYF
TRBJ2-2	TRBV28	CASSLASNTGELFF
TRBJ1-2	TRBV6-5	CASSPGTYYGYTF
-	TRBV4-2	CASSRPGLVYEQYF
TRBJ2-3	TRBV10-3	CAISGNRVGTDTQYF
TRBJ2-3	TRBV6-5	CASSYAPGQGMLTDTQYF
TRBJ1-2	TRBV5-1	CASSPIRGRSGFLFNGYTF
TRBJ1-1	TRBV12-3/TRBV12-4	CASSLTGHLNTEAFF
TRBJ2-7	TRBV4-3	CASMLLTSGGPGSYEQYF
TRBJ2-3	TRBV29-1	CSVLGAGGGTDTQYF
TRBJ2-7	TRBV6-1	CASQDSSADEQYF
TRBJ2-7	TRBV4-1	CASSLTSGGSSEQYF
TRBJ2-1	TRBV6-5	CASSYSKGSGGPRTGNEQFF
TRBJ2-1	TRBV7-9	CASTKTGGAVNEQFF
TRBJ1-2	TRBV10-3	CAISDGTSSYGYTF
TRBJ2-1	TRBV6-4	CASSATSVGEQFF
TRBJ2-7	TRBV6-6	CASSHTYNEQYF
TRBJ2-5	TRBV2	CASSVLAGGTLEETQYF
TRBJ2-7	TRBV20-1	CSAGAVSYNEQYF
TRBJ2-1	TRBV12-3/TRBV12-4	CASSFEGGTQEQFF
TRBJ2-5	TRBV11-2	CASSLRPGKETQYF
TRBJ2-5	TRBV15	CATSRDRASGRGNEQYF
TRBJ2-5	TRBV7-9	CASSLRRDQKTQYF
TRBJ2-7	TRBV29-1	CSVVVGGLGEQYF
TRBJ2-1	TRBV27	CASSRLPLAGGYNEQFF
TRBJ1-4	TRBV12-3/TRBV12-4	CASSLVATENEKLFF
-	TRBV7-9	CASSHRDRVSEQYF
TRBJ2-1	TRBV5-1	CASSGGTGMFPLANEQFF
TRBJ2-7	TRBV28	CASRSLDTSYEQYF
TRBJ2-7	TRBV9	CASSVDSLAATYEQYF